The present T cell receptor beta chain was sequenced within a study of shared clonotypes between healthy human individuals. Study-wide results and caveats: At large depth, rarefaction still showed sorted-subset sequencing to be incomplete. Larger estimated richness was generally seen in naive subsets than in memory subsets. Roughly 5% of naive CD4 clonotypes were shared across four donors.

Naive CD8 populations comprised CD45RO-negative cells positively selected for CCR7, excluding terminally differentiated effector memory CD45RA+ cells. The CDR3 length is 15 residues. CDR1 and CDR2 (germline): MNHEY, SMNVEV (reference sequence). V dropped 5 bases and J dropped 3; count of bases not matched to a gene: 8. Sequenced by immunoSEQ multiplex PCR; TCRdb stores in-frame clones only, minus some. The table has about 2.2 million clones, 93% seen once; the top ten hold over 1.5%. This clone appeared once. The antigen is unknown. The sequence came from a man aged 18 to 35 in good health. Some clones in this sample may be carry-over from other donors' samples. The chain combines TRBV27 with TRBJ1-2; 8 bases match TRBD1. The sequenced material came from naive CD8+ T cells from PBMCs. The CDR3: CASSPARGPDYGYTF. Here the CDR3 DNA reads TGTGCCAGCAGTCCAGCCAGGGGGCCGGACTATGGCTACACCTTC.